This entry concerns a single T cell receptor (beta chain). The antigen is undetermined. This sample was included in a study of PD-L1 blockade in urothelial cancer. Study details: About 90% of the 29 patients were males with bladder-origin urothelial cancer.

The time point here: peripheral blood 6 weeks after treatment start. The study collected 1 to 8 samples per patient, pretreatment and on-treatment. The V end was cut by 0 bases, the J end by 0 bases, with 17 bases between. CDR1 LNHNV and CDR2 YYDKDF come from the germline V gene (reference sequence). This CDR3 region has 18 residues. TCRdb keeps only in-frame clones here, not all; method: immunoSEQ multiplex PCR. Among around 50,000 clones listed, around 85% were seen once. Study-wide findings and caveats: By 3 weeks, tumor-associated blood clones had expanded more in durable-benefit patients.

This chain connects TRBV15 to TRBJ1-2; D is possibly TRBD1 (6 bases). This clonotype originated in a man aged 45-60 years with urothelial cancer. The specimen was PBMCs, collected around atezolizumab (anti-PD-L1) treatment. The CDR3 bases are TGTGCCACCAGCAGAGACCCAGGGGCCCCTTTCCCTAACTATGGCTACACCTTC. Its protein is CATSRDPGAPFPNYGYTF.